This T cell receptor (beta chain) was obtained from a study of blood T cell repertoires in COVID-19 (TCRdb year 2020). About the full investigation: Samples from collaborators originated in the United States, Italy and Spain and spanned both the acute and convalescent phases of COVID-19. The prospective study material was composed of cDNA or gDNA derived from T cells, B-cell-depleted T cells, or PBMCs. Subjects who had been exposed to COVID-19, were actively infected with it, or had recovered from it provided the deeply sampled blood TCRbeta repertoires that made up the dataset. The repertoires were released in a freely available public database meant as a resource for research on the immune response to SARS-CoV-2. The samples were drawn from two sources: the first 160 participants of the ongoing ImmuneRACE study, and some 1,300 subjects contributed by 6 global collaborators. Sample metadata almost always included a de-identified subject ID, COVID-19 status, age in years and sex. HLA class I and class II types, where available, came from metadata supplied by the sample provider rather than from assay-based typing.

The research as a whole found: Clinical and demographic metadata were provided uncurated, with the amount varying by source and participant.

V is cut back by 3 bases and J by 4 bases, with 6 bases in the junction unmatched. The germline V gene (reference sequence) specifies MNHEY as CDR1 and SMNVEV as CDR2. The CDR3, cysteine through phenylalanine, is 14 amino acids long. Here the CDR3 DNA is all that survives: 42 bases in frame from base 1. TCRbeta CDR3 regions were amplified from genomic DNA using the immunoSEQ Assay, a bias-controlled multiplex PCR. As for the original processing: The number of nucleated cells in each sample was estimated by amplification of reference gene primers within the assay. Sequence reads were collapsed and filtered to measure the absolute abundance of every unique TCRbeta CDR3 rearrangement. Productive Simpson clonality was computed per sample as the square root of Simpson's diversity index over productive rearrangements. The source is immuneACCESS, and TCRdb retained only in-frame sequences with V and J called. Part of the clones is not carried over; for the studies checked, unresolved V genes explain less than half of this, and the remainder is unexplained. V, J and clone size reflect that table, while D and trimming were determined from the DNA. This sample gives around 310,000 clones in total; roughly 90% of them show up just once. The ten largest clones take up roughly a tenth of the sample.

In the prospective study, participants were about 18 to 90 years old, resided in 20 to 30 geographic areas of the United States, and were enrolled through a virtual design. To assign participants to cohorts, the prospective study relied on clinical history that participants themselves reported in a screening survey and a study questionnaire. For ImmuneRACE Cohort 3, a participant was defined as recovered based on two consecutive negative NP/OP PCR tests, clearance by a healthcare professional, or resolution of symptoms. In the prospective study, whole blood, serum and a nasopharyngeal or oropharyngeal swab were collected from each participant by mobile phlebotomists. Participants in the prospective study had the option to provide additional blood draws and questionnaires over an approximately 2-month period. Blood samples from the prospective study were shipped frozen or at room temperature prior to DNA extraction.

As regards this clone: The antigen it recognizes is unknown. Base qualities were left out, and no much larger clone turns up one base away.

The source material was PBMCs or T cells enriched from blood (not recorded which). This receptor was taken from a woman in her twenties or thirties who had recovered from COVID-19. Rearrangement joined TRBV27 to TRBJ2-7; TRBD2 agrees with 7 junctional bases. This receptor has the CDR3 CASSFGRGLYEQYF. The base sequence is TGTGCCAGCAGTTTTGGGAGGGGTCTTTACGAGCAGTACTTC.